The sample holds many counts of the clone carrying this T cell receptor beta chain. Its antigen remains unknown. This record belongs to a study of T cells in Graves' hyperthyroidism and ophthalmopathy. General study points: Model output signaled ophthalmopathy a median around 6.9 months ahead of onset. Most clonotypes expanded in the thyroid (above 0.001) were also present in blood.

Researchers amplified the TCR beta CDR3 regions from RNA transcripts. HTBI primers were employed in a first-round RT-PCR of the TCR CDR3. MiXCR, run by TCRdb on the multiplex PCR reads, gives a single entry per CDR3 protein. This table holds more than 650,000 distinct CDR3 sequences, 14% found once. CDR1 SGHVS and CDR2 FNYEAQ come from the germline V gene. The V and J ends lost 5 bases and 3 bases respectively, with 8 bases between them. The CDR3 totals 13 residues. The sequence derives from a woman aged 18-29 years with Graves' hyperthyroidism. V is TRBV7-6 and J is TRBJ2-1; D ambiguous. Sequenced sample: blood. The CDR3 here is CASSQNSYNEQFF. DNA of the CDR3: TGTGCCAGCAGCCAGAATAGCTACAATGAGCAGTTCTTC. Together with reference TRBV7-6 and TRBJ2-1, the CDR3 gives the full variable domain: GAGVSQSPRYKVTKRGQDVALRCDPISGHVSLYWYRQALGQGPEFLTYFNYEAQQDKSGLPNDRFSAERPEGSISTLTIQRTEQRDSAMYRCASSQNSYNEQFFGPGTRLTVL.